This TCR beta chain was recovered during a study of blood T cell repertoires in COVID-19. The overall study: Nucleic acid was either cDNA or gDNA, and it came from T cells, B-cell-depleted T cells, or PBMCs.

Only in-frame clones appear in the TCRdb table, and some are missing; sequencing was by immunoSEQ multiplex PCR. The sample lists some 160,000 clones, around 87% occurring once. In its sample, this clone was seen a few times. The length of the CDR3 is 16 residues. Losses at the gene ends were 5 bases for V and 4 bases for J; bases not matched to a gene: 10. The germline gives CDR1 SEHNR, CDR2 FQNEAQ (reference sequence). This receptor was identified in a woman aged 55 to 70 with active COVID-19. The chain recombines TRBV7-9 with TRBJ1-5; 8 bases fit TRBD1. Sequenced input: peripheral blood. CDR3 coding DNA: TGTGCCAGCAGCGGCAGGGACAGGTTGGGGAATCAGCCCCAGCATTTT. Amino acids: CASSGRDRLGNQPQHF.